This TCR beta chain was recovered during a study of CD8+ T cells in alopecia areata. It was from alopecia areata patients that lesional scalp punch biopsies and peripheral blood were collected. RNA was isolated and reverse transcribed to cDNA, the sequencing template. Only in-frame clones appear in the TCRdb table, and some are missing; sequencing was by immunoSEQ multiplex PCR. This table has around 98,000 clones, 35% to 50% appearing once. Study-level results: Normal skin's resident alphabeta T cells are sequenced alongside lesional scalp T cells. For lesional scalp, especially alopecia totalis/universalis, clonality was higher than in normal scalp.

For this clone: Its antigen is currently unknown.

With 5 bases removed from V and 4 bases from J, the gap between germline ends came to 40 bases. This CDR3 contains 23 residues. Per the germline V gene, CDR1 is MDHEN and CDR2 is SYDVKM. Sequenced input: CD4+ T cells sorted from blood. V gene TRBV28 combines with J gene TRBJ2-3; weak D call: TRBD2 (5 bases). The TCR was taken from a human donor with alopecia areata. The CDR3 DNA follows: TGTGCCAGCAGTCTAGTTTCCCTACTTGGGCATGGAGGTCCCCACCTACGCCCAGATACGCAGTATTTT. Protein sequence: CASSLVSLLGHGGPHLRPDTQYF.